The clone carrying this T cell receptor (beta chain) was counted once. The sample carries other DNA sequences with the same CDR3. As originally analysed: ImmunoSEQ sequences covered only the junction and lacked quality scores; filtering therefore differed. Method: immunoSEQ multiplex PCR; TCRdb's copy keeps in-frame clones and lacks some. From that table come the V and J calls and clone size; the DNA was used to work out D and trimming. The table has 2 million to 3 million clones, roughly 93% seen once. Trimming stripped 4 bases from V and 3 bases from J, with 7 bases between. This CDR3 has 12 residues. Germline values: CDR1 SGHTA, CDR2 FQGNSA. The sample is drawn from a study of shared clonotypes between healthy human individuals.

This clonotype originated in a man aged 18 to 30 in good health. Some clones in this sample may be carry-over from other donors' samples. Sequencing input: naive CD4+ T cells from PBMCs. Subset indicated: CD45RA+ positively selected. The rearrangement links TRBV7-2 to TRBJ2-7, with no clear D. Here the CDR3 DNA reads TGTGCCAGCAGCTCCAGCTACTACGAGCAGTACTTC. This gives the protein CASSSSYYEQYF. Looking up the rest from reference TRBV7-2 and TRBJ2-7 gives the full variable domain: GAGVSQSPSNKVTEKGKDVELRCDPISGHTALYWYRQSLGQGLEFLIYFQGNSAPDKSGLPSDRFSAERTGGSVSTLTIQRTQQEDSAVYLCASSSSYYEQYFGPGTRLTVT.